This T cell receptor beta chain was identified during a study of blood T cell repertoires in COVID-19. Study background: Spain, Italy and the United States supplied samples that represented acute and convalescent COVID-19. PBMCs, B-cell-depleted T cells, or T cells were the source of the cDNA or gDNA that made up the material.

Produced via immunoSEQ multiplex PCR; TCRdb's table is partial and in-frame only. Here the sample spans around 400,000 clones, around 87% being singletons. This clone has more than one count but fewer than ten. V dropped 4 bases and J dropped 4; count of bases not matched to a gene: 5. The CDR3 is 14 amino acids. Germline CDR1 is SGHRS and CDR2 is YFSETQ. This receptor was taken from a woman aged 30 to 39 with COVID-19, enrolled during active disease. The V and J genes are TRBV5-1 and TRBJ1-5; 7 bases fit TRBD1. Sequencing input: peripheral blood. The CDR3 nucleotides are TGCGCCAGCAGCCAAACAGGGGAGAATCAGCCCCAGCATTTT. This sequence encodes CASSQTGENQPQHF.